Reported below is one T cell receptor beta chain. These data belong to a study of blood T cell repertoires in COVID-19. Across the study: From the United States, Italy and Spain came samples of acute and convalescent COVID-19.

Generated by immunoSEQ multiplex PCR, the TCRdb table keeps only in-frame clones and is missing some. Of about 50,000 clones listed, 85% are singletons. Germline CDR1 and CDR2: MDHEN and SYDVKM. The V gene end was trimmed by 5 bases and the J gene end by 4 bases; junction bases not matched to a gene: 8. The CDR3 runs to 15 residues. The sequenced sample was peripheral blood. The receptor was derived from a man between 60 and 70 years old with acute or convalescent COVID-19. The rearrangement links TRBV28 to TRBJ2-7, with 10 positions matching TRBD1. The CDR3 bases are TGTGCCAGCAGTGGCAGGTGGGACAGGGGTTACGAGCAGTACTTC. It encodes CASSGRWDRGYEQYF.